This T cell receptor beta chain was found in a study of blood T cell repertoires in COVID-19. Study overall: Collection of acute and convalescent COVID-19 samples took place in the United States, Italy and Spain. Sources were T cells, B-cell-depleted T cells, or PBMCs; the material itself was cDNA or gDNA.

Germline CDR1 LNHDA, CDR2 SQIVND (reference sequence). Deletions cut 5 bases from V and 3 bases from J, with 20 bases between. The CDR3 extends over 16 amino acids. Source study methods: The authors estimated nucleated cell counts from reference gene primer amplification. Clones were sequenced by immunoSEQ multiplex PCR, and TCRdb holds only the in-frame ones, with some missing. The V and J calls and the clone size are those of that table, but D and trimming were determined from the DNA. The sample consists of roughly 270,000 clones, 85% of them appearing once. Sequences were obtained from peripheral blood. This sequence joins TRBV19 and TRBJ2-7; TRBD1 might be the D (7 bases). The receptor was isolated from a man between 45 and 60 years old with active or convalescent COVID-19. CDR3 bases: TGTGCCAGTAGTGCCCGGGACAGAGGAGGGTACTACGAGCAGTACTTC. Protein product: CASSARDRGGYYEQYF.